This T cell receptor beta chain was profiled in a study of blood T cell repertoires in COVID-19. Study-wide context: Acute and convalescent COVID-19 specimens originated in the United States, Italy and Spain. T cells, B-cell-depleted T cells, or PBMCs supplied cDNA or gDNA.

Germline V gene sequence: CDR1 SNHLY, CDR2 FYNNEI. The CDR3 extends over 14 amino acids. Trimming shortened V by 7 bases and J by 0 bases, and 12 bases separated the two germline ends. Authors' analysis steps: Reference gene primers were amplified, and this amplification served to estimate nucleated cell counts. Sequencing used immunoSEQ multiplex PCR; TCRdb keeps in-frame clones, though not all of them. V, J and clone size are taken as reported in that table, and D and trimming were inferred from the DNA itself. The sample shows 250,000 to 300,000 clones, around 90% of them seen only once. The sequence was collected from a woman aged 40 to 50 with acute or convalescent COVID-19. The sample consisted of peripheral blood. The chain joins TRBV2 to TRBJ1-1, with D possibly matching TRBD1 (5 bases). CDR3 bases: TGTGCCAGCACCCGGGGGGGTTTGAACACTGAAGCTTTCTTT. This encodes CASTRGGLNTEAFF.